One sample yielded the 7 T cell receptor beta chains listed below, sequenced in a study of T cell responses to AZD1222 COVID-19 vaccine. Clones were read by immunoSEQ multiplex PCR, and TCRdb kept only the in-frame ones, dropping some. Among 100,000 to 150,000 clones listed, more than 70% were seen once. The sample here was peripheral blood, taken 28 days after the second AZD1222 dose. The receptors shown here come from an adult who received the AZD1222 COVID-19 vaccine.

The V gene is TRBV18, the J gene TRBJ1-2; TRBD1 matches 8 bases. The CDR3 is 13 residues long. V lost 4 bases, J lost 3 bases, and 1 base stayed unmatched. Germline assignment: CDR1 KGHSH and CDR2 LQKENI. CDR3 in amino acids: CASSQDRDYGYTF. In nucleotides, the CDR3 is TGTGCCAGCTCACAGGACAGGGACTATGGCTACACCTTC.

The chain recombines TRBV3-1 (or the pseudogene TRBV3-2) with TRBJ2-7, with 8 bases identical to TRBD2. Germline loops: CDR1 LGHDT, CDR2 YNNKEL (reference sequence). V lost 1 base and J lost 3; bases outside the gene matches: 2. The CDR3 totals 14 residues. CDR3 amino acids: CASSQASGGYEQYF. CDR3 in DNA: TGTGCCAGCAGCCAAGCAAGCGGGGGCTACGAGCAGTACTTC.

The rearrangement uses TRBV20-1 and TRBJ2-1; D might be TRBD1 (6 bases). This CDR3 is built from 18 residues. The V end was cut by 3 bases, the J end by 7 bases, with 28 bases between. Germline CDR1 is DFQATT and CDR2 is SNEGSKA (reference sequence). This chain's CDR3 is CSASSSRTANPEENEQFF. The CDR3 nucleotides are TGCAGTGCTAGTTCTTCCAGGACAGCCAATCCCGAGGAGAATGAGCAGTTCTTC.

The chain joins TRBV6-5 to TRBJ2-7; 8 bases align to TRBD2. The CDR3 spans 15 residues. V lost 0 bases and J lost 1; bases outside the gene matches: 2. The V gene's germline CDR1 is MNHEY and CDR2 SVGAGI. The CDR3 bases are TGTGCCAGCAGTTACTCGACTAGCGAGTCCTACGAGCAGTACTTC. It encodes CASSYSTSESYEQYF.

This clone was seen only a few times. The chain couples TRBV6-2 or TRBV6-3 to TRBJ2-7, with D unclear. This CDR3 spans 13 amino acids. Between the trimmed V and J ends, which lost 2 bases and 0 bases, there was a span of 5 bases. CDR1 is MNHEY and CDR2 is SVGEGT in the germline V gene. CDR3 DNA: TGTGCCAGCAGTTACGTCAGCTCCTACGAGCAGTACTTC. As protein: CASSYVSSYEQYF.

This chain joins TRBV5-6 and TRBJ1-5, with TRBD1 as a possible D gene (5 bases). Germline V lookup: CDR1 SGHDT, CDR2 YYEEEE. The CDR3 runs to 14 residues. The ends were cut back, 1 base at V and 3 bases at J, with 8 bases in the middle. CDR3 DNA sequence: TGTGCCAGCAGCTTGACAGGTACCAATCAGCCCCAGCATTTT. It translates to CASSLTGTNQPQHF.

The rearrangement uses TRBV6-5 and TRBJ2-7; 12 bases align to TRBD2. The length of the CDR3 is 14 residues. The germline CDR1 and CDR2 sequences are MNHEY and SVGAGI. The V segment lost 6 bases and the J segment 3 bases; nucleotides outside the gene matches: 3. The CDR3 DNA is TGTGCCAGCAGACCTAGCGGGAGGGGCTACGAGCAGTACTTC. It specifies CASRPSGRGYEQYF.